The 12 T cell receptor beta chains below all came from one sample that was sequenced in a study of T-cell memory formation after mild COVID-19. TCRdb itself ran the 5' RACE reads through MiXCR, one entry per CDR3 protein. The sample holds some 260,000 distinct CDR3 sequences, approximately 16% seen once. Input material: PBMCs or a T cell subset sorted from them (not recorded which). Receptors were obtained from a man aged 18 to 35 who had mild COVID-19 (a few samples of this study predate the infection). Cell type and time point are not known.

V and J are TRBV6-2 or TRBV6-3 and TRBJ2-1, with a tentative D call TRBD2 (5 bases). The V and J ends lost 6 bases and 1 base respectively, with 10 bases between them. The CDR3 runs 14 residues. Germline V lookup: CDR1 MNHEY, CDR2 SVGEGT. The CDR3 here is CASSRTRSYNEQFF. The DNA of the CDR3 is TGTGCCAGCAGCCGGACTCGGTCCTACAATGAGCAGTTCTTC.

This rearrangement joins TRBV9 to TRBJ1-4; a weak D match, TRBD1 (5 bases). The CDR3 covers 14 residues. Germline V lookup: CDR1 SGDLS, CDR2 YYNGEE. Trimming shortened V by 2 bases and J by 6 bases, and 11 bases separated the two germline ends. This CDR3 is CASSVSGLDEKLFF. CDR3 in DNA: TGTGCCAGCAGCGTTTCGGGGCTGGATGAAAAACTGTTTTTT.

The rearrangement links TRBV29-1 to TRBJ1-1, with a weak D call TRBD1 (6 bases). Germline CDR1 and CDR2: SQVTM and ANQGSEA. This CDR3 comprises 13 residues. Trimming took off 4 bases at V and 1 base at J, with 10 bases between the two ends. The CDR3: CSVAGQSNTEAFF. The CDR3 DNA reads as TGCAGCGTTGCGGGACAATCGAACACTGAAGCTTTCTTT.

This clonotype was observed many times. CDR3 nucleotides: TGCGCCAGCAGCCAAAGATGGGGGGCCACATACGAGCAGTACTTC. This gives the protein CASSQRWGATYEQYF. The chain has TRBV4-3 and TRBJ2-7, with D perhaps given as TRBD1 or TRBD2 (6 bases each). The CDR3 contains 15 residues. Trimming took 2 bases from V and 4 from J, leaving 15 bases between them. CDR1 and CDR2 (germline): LGHNA, YSLEER.

This clonotype was observed a handful of times. This chain connects TRBV9 to TRBJ1-1, with 9 bases matching TRBD1. Trimming took 2 bases from V and 1 from J; bases not matched to a gene: 0. The CDR3 spans 14 residues. CDR1 is SGDLS and CDR2 is YYNGEE in the germline V gene. CDR3 region: CASSVTGGNTEAFF. DNA for the CDR3: TGTGCCAGCAGCGTGACAGGGGGGAACACTGAAGCTTTCTTT.

This clonotype was found a few times. The CDR3 coding sequence is TGTGCCAGCGCGATCGCGGGAGATACGCAGTATTTT. It translates to CASAIAGDTQYF. The chain joins TRBV6-1 to TRBJ2-3; D possibly corresponds to TRBD2 (5 bases). CDR1 is MNHNS and CDR2 is SASEGT in the germline V gene. Trimming removed 8 bases at V and 5 bases at J, with 11 bases between. The CDR3 is 12 amino acids.

This chain uses TRBV7-2 with TRBJ2-3; D gene ambiguous. V shed 0 bases and J shed 4 bases, with 8 bases lying between them. Germline V lookup: CDR1 SGHTA, CDR2 FQGNSA. This CDR3 is 14 amino acids long. The CDR3 loop reads CASSLAPSPDTQYF. The CDR3 DNA sequence: TGTGCCAGCAGCTTAGCGCCCAGTCCAGATACGCAGTATTTT.

V is TRBV29-1 and J is TRBJ2-2, with TRBD2 identical over 14 bases. The germline V gene has CDR1 SQVTM and CDR2 ANQGSEA. Unmatched junction bases numbered 5, after V lost 4 bases and J lost 1 base. The length of the CDR3 is 17 residues. CDR3: CSVGGLAGAMNTGELFF. CDR3 sequence (DNA): TGCAGCGTTGGGGGACTAGCGGGGGCGATGAACACCGGGGAGCTGTTTTTT.

This clonotype came up a few times. This chain joins TRBV5-1 and TRBJ1-1; a weak D match, TRBD1 (6 bases). This CDR3 is 14 amino acids long. V shed 4 bases and J shed 1 base, with 11 bases lying between them. CDR1 is SGHRS, CDR2 YFSETQ, per germline. The CDR3 DNA reads TGCGCCAGCAGCCATGGACAGTCGAACACTGAAGCTTTCTTT. Amino acids: CASSHGQSNTEAFF.

This chain uses TRBV4-2 with TRBJ2-5, with TRBD2 matching 11 bases. This CDR3 spans 17 amino acids. V shed 3 bases, J shed 1 base, and the junction held 7 bases outside the gene matches. CDR1 is LGHNA and CDR2 is YNFKEQ in the germline V gene. As DNA, the CDR3 is TGTGCCAGCAGCCAGTATCTAGCGGGGGGAATCCAAGAGACCCAGTACTTC. Translation: CASSQYLAGGIQETQYF.

This clonotype was recorded many times. The genes are TRBV7-9 and TRBJ1-1; D possibly corresponds to TRBD1 (6 bases). CDR1 is SEHNR and CDR2 is FQNEAQ in the germline V gene (reference sequence). Trimming shortened V by 1 base and J by 11 bases, and 14 bases separated the two germline ends. The CDR3 length is 13 residues. In DNA, the CDR3 is TGTGCCAGCAGCTTAGACGCAGGGGATAGGGCTTTCTTT. Amino acid sequence: CASSLDAGDRAFF.

The chain uses TRBV5-1 and TRBJ2-5; 11 nucleotides match TRBD1. Germline V gives CDR1 SGHRS, CDR2 YFSETQ. V dropped 4 bases and J dropped 2; count of bases not matched to a gene: 4. This CDR3 has 15 amino acids. CDR3 DNA: TGCGCCAGCAGCCCTCGGGACAGGGGGCAAGAGACCCAGTACTTC. Translation: CASSPRDRGQETQYF.